This T cell receptor (beta chain) was identified during a study of cytomegalovirus exposure and HLA in healthy donors. Regarding the study as a whole: Many donors carried some public TCRs, although rarity characterized most TCR sequences. Per a prior analysis, the majority of TCR beta V segments were productive roughly 87% or roughly 30% of the time.

PCR used 60 Vbeta primers and 13 Jbeta primers. Sequenced by immunoSEQ multiplex PCR; TCRdb stores in-frame clones only, minus some. The sample includes about 140,000 clones, about 80% of them seen just once. The germline V gene has CDR1 MNHNS and CDR2 SASEGT. This CDR3 has 14 amino acids. The germline V and J ends were trimmed by 8 bases and 4 bases, with 16 bases remaining between them. Notes on this clone: Its antigen is as yet unknown.

The clonotype was recovered from a woman younger than 45 in good health and CMV-seronegative. V usage is TRBV6-1 and J usage is TRBJ2-3; tentative D call: TRBD1 (6 bases). Material: PBMCs. The DNA of the CDR3 is TGTGCCAGCCAAACACAGGGTTTGTCAGATACGCAGTATTTT. It yields the protein CASQTQGLSDTQYF.